A single sample is the source of the 27 T cell receptor beta chains below, sequenced in a study of T cells in Graves' hyperthyroidism and ophthalmopathy. The investigators amplified TCR beta CDR3 regions from RNA transcripts. First-round RT-PCR of the TCR CDR3 relied on the HTBI primer set. TCRdb re-called the multiplex PCR reads with MiXCR, one entry per CDR3 protein. The profile covers around 100,000 distinct CDR3 sequences, with 45% to 50% appearing a single time and approximately 24% taken by the ten largest. Sequenced: blood. The receptors derive from a middle-aged man with Graves' hyperthyroidism.

This sequence joins TRBV29-1 and TRBJ2-1; D is unresolved. Germline V lookup: CDR1 SQVTM, CDR2 ANQGSEA. V lost 8 bases to trimming and J lost 2 bases, with 16 bases between them. The CDR3 loop spans 14 amino acids. CDR3 in DNA: TGCAGCCCCTTCCCACTGTGCCCCTACAATGAGCAGTTCTTC. Amino acid sequence: CSPFPLCPYNEQFF.

V is TRBV2 and J is TRBJ1-1; D remains ambiguous. The CDR3 covers 14 residues. The V and J ends lost 7 bases and 5 bases respectively, with 17 bases between them. Germline V gives CDR1 SNHLY, CDR2 FYNNEI. As DNA, the CDR3 is TGTGCCAGCACTAAGGCGGACGGTAAGACTGAAGCTTTCTTT. Translation gives CASTKADGKTEAFF.

V usage is TRBV2 and J usage is TRBJ2-5; 14 bases line up with TRBD2. CDR1 is SNHLY, CDR2 FYNNEI, per germline. This CDR3 has 15 amino acids. Trimming at V came to 7 bases and at J to 1 base, leaving 2 bases not matched to a gene. The CDR3 DNA reads TGTGCCAGCATCGGGACTAGCGGGGGCCAAGAGACCCAGTACTTC. Translated: CASIGTSGGQETQYF.

This clonotype showed up many times. J is TRBJ1-1 and V is TRBV5-1; D gene ambiguous. V dropped 0 bases and J dropped 0 bases, with 3 bases sitting between them. The V gene's germline CDR1 is SGHRS and CDR2 YFSETQ. The CDR3 length is 13 residues. DNA for the CDR3: TGCGCCAGCAGCTTGGGGTTGAACACTGAAGCTTTCTTT. It specifies CASSLGLNTEAFF.

The chain joins TRBV25-1 to TRBJ2-7; TRBD1 agrees at 9 bases. The ends lost 5 bases at V and 4 bases at J; junction bases unmatched: 6. The CDR3 is 14 amino acids. CDR1 and CDR2 (germline): MGHDK, SYGVNS. CDR3 amino acids: CASSQQGASYEQYF. CDR3 bases: TGTGCCAGCAGTCAACAGGGGGCTAGTTACGAGCAGTACTTC.

Turning to this clonotype: Because it lacks the conserved phenylalanine or tryptophan at the end, this CDR3 is likely a read error. In DNA form, the CDR3 reads TGTGCCAGCAGTTACTTGCCGAACCAAGAGACCCAGTACGTC. This sequence encodes CASSYLPNQETQYV. The J gene is TRBJ2-5, the V gene TRBV6-5, with D unclear. Trimming shortened V by 1 base and J by 0 bases, and 6 bases separated the two germline ends. The CDR3 has 14 residues. Germline CDR1 reads MNHEY; CDR2 reads SVGAGI.

This clonotype occurred many times. The rearrangement joins TRBV29-1 to TRBJ2-7, with 8 nucleotides matching TRBD2. Germline V gene lookup returns CDR1 SQVTM and CDR2 ANQGSEA. There are 13 residues in the CDR3. With 6 bases clipped from V and 5 bases from J, the junction kept 9 bases outside the gene matches. CDR3 sequence reads: CSVSRGGLNEQYF. The CDR3 DNA sequence: TGCAGCGTGTCCCGGGGGGGGCTGAACGAGCAGTACTTC.

This clonotype has a count of ten or more. The chain employs TRBV20-1 and TRBJ2-4; maybe TRBD1 (6 bases). Germline CDR1 DFQATT, CDR2 SNEGSKA (reference sequence). V lost 6 bases, J lost 0 bases, and 12 bases lay in between. This CDR3 comprises 14 residues. CDR3 residues: CSAPGQLAKNIQYF. The CDR3 bases are TGCAGTGCGCCCGGACAGCTAGCCAAAAACATTCAGTACTTC.

This clonotype occurred many times. The V and J genes are TRBV20-1 and TRBJ2-7; TRBD2 matches at 7 bases. J lost 0 bases, V lost 0 bases, and 5 bases had no gene match. Per germline, CDR1 DFQATT and CDR2 SNEGSKA (reference sequence). CDR3 length: 15 amino acids. The CDR3 DNA reads TGCAGTGCTAGAGACTCGGCTAGCGGCTCCTACGAGCAGTACTTC. Translating gives CSARDSASGSYEQYF.

This clonotype was recorded at least ten times. The rearrangement uses TRBV7-8 and TRBJ2-7; D not certain. Germline V CDR1 and CDR2: SGHVS, FQNEAQ. Trimming left V 9 bases short and J 1 base short, with 7 bases between. The CDR3 is made up of 11 amino acids. This CDR3 reads CASGSSYEQYF. CDR3 sequence (DNA): TGTGCCAGTGGAAGTTCCTACGAGCAGTACTTC.

Many counts were recorded for this clonotype. The chain employs TRBV19 and TRBJ1-5; tentatively, D is TRBD1 (5 bases). Trimming shortened V by 3 bases and J by 4 bases, and 7 bases separated the two germline ends. CDR3 length equals 13 residues. Germline V gene data show CDR1 as LNHDA and CDR2 as SQIVND (reference sequence). The CDR3 nucleotides read TGTGCCAGTAGTATTGGGACTAATCAGCCCCAGCATTTT. As protein: CASSIGTNQPQHF.

This clonotype was detected many times. The chain joins TRBV6-5 to TRBJ2-7, with 12 bases fitting TRBD1. The CDR3 runs 14 residues. Trimming removed 5 bases from V and 6 bases from J; junction bases left unmatched: 5. CDR1 and CDR2 (germline): MNHEY, SVGAGI. Here the CDR3 DNA reads TGTGCCAGCAGTCGGGGGACAGGGGGCTCCGAGCAGTACTTC. Translating gives CASSRGTGGSEQYF.

This clonotype has a count of ten or more. The chain employs TRBV12-3 or TRBV12-4 and TRBJ2-2, with a tentative D call TRBD1 (5 bases). V was trimmed by 1 base and J by 3 bases, leaving 12 bases between them. The CDR3 runs to 16 residues. This chain's CDR3 is CASSLEGSRYTGELFF. The CDR3, as DNA: TGTGCCAGCAGTTTAGAGGGGTCGAGATACACCGGGGAGCTGTTTTTT.

The genes are TRBV2 and TRBJ1-1, with a possible D match to TRBD1 (6 bases). CDR3 length equals 12 residues. Deletions cut 7 bases from V and 7 bases from J, with 13 bases between. Germline V CDR1 and CDR2: SNHLY, FYNNEI. CDR3 protein: CASKGDTYEAFF. The CDR3 nucleotides are TGTGCCAGCAAAGGGGACACTTATGAAGCTTTCTTT.

V gene TRBV2 combines with J gene TRBJ2-1; weak D call: TRBD2 (6 bases). Per the germline V gene, CDR1 is SNHLY and CDR2 is FYNNEI. The CDR3 sequence is 14 residues long. CDR3 DNA: TGTGCTAGCCCCGGGACTTCCCACCTGAATGAGCAGTTCTTC. Its translation: CASPGTSHLNEQFF.

Regarding this clonotype: The junction shows a germline mismatch at one end, possibly a read error. This chain connects TRBV20-1 to TRBJ2-7, with 9 bases aligning to TRBD2. Looked up from germline, CDR1 is DFQATT and CDR2 is SNEGSKA (reference sequence). The CDR3 has 17 residues. The CDR3 DNA reads as TGCAGTGCTAGAGATTGGGCTAGCGGGGTCGACACCGGGGAGCTGTACTTC. Amino acids: CSARDWASGVDTGELYF.

This clonotype was counted ten times or more. The CDR3 loop reads CASSLFSAEDEQYF. The CDR3 region has the DNA TGTGCCAGCAGTTTGTTTTCGGCAGAGGACGAGCAGTACTTC. The chain couples TRBV12-3 or TRBV12-4 to TRBJ2-7; D remains ambiguous. The CDR3 spans 14 residues. The germline V and J ends were trimmed by 3 bases and 5 bases, with 14 bases remaining between them.

The rearrangement links TRBV14 to TRBJ2-1; possibly TRBD1 for D (6 bases). Looked up from germline, CDR1 is SGHDN and CDR2 is FVKESK. This CDR3 has 12 amino acids. V lost 2 bases and J lost 7, with 6 bases in between. In DNA, the CDR3 is TGTGCCAGCAGCCAAAGGGGGAATGAGCAGTTCTTC. Protein: CASSQRGNEQFF.

The chain joins TRBV2 to TRBJ1-2, with 7 nucleotides matching TRBD1. The CDR3 sequence is 14 residues long. The germline CDR1 and CDR2 sequences are SNHLY and FYNNEI. V lost 4 bases and J lost 4; bases outside the gene matches: 6. This CDR3 is CASSVETGPYGYTF. CDR3 coding DNA: TGTGCCAGCAGTGTGGAGACAGGGCCCTATGGCTACACCTTC. Looking up the rest from reference TRBV2 and TRBJ1-2 gives the full variable domain: EPEVTQTPSHQVTQMGQEVILRCVPISNHLYFYWYRQILGQKVEFLVSFYNNEISEKSEIFDDQFSVERPDGSNFTLKIRSTKLEDSAMYFCASSVETGPYGYTFGSGTRLTVV.

The chain carries TRBV12-3 or TRBV12-4 and TRBJ2-7; no reliable D call. There are 17 residues in the CDR3. The V end lost 6 bases, the J end lost 0 bases, and 21 bases lay between the germline ends. CDR3 amino acids: CASRKSVSPMGSYEQYF. The CDR3 DNA reads TGTGCCAGCAGGAAATCGGTTTCCCCGATGGGCTCCTACGAGCAGTACTTC.

This clonotype has a count of ten or more. The rearrangement uses TRBV12-3 or TRBV12-4 and TRBJ1-6; D gene unclear. The ends were cut back, 5 bases at V and 10 bases at J, with 9 bases in the middle. The CDR3 is made up of 12 amino acids. CDR3 DNA: TGTGCCAGCAGTACTAACAAATCACCCCTCCACTTT. Encoded protein: CASSTNKSPLHF.

The table lists this clonotype with many counts. The V and J genes are TRBV4-1 and TRBJ2-5; D tentatively reads TRBD1 or TRBD2 (5 bases each). This CDR3 is 14 amino acids long. V lost 1 base and J 1 base, leaving 7 bases between the germline ends. From germline, CDR1 is MGHRA and CDR2 YSYEKL. Written as DNA, the CDR3 is TGCGCCAGCAGCCAAGTGGGGACCCAAGAGACCCAGTACTTC. Protein sequence: CASSQVGTQETQYF.

Many counts were recorded for this clonotype. The chain is built from TRBV9 and TRBJ2-2, with D uncertain. CDR3 length: 14 amino acids. Trimming shortened V by 0 bases and J by 6 bases, and 9 bases separated the two germline ends. Germline CDR1 reads SGDLS; CDR2 reads YYNGEE. The CDR3 DNA is TGTGCCAGCAGCGTAGCTGGGAAGGCCGGGGAGCTGTTTTTT. The encoded protein is CASSVAGKAGELFF.

Of note for this clonotype: This may come from a read error, since a much larger clone is one base off. This chain links TRBV6-2 or TRBV6-3 with TRBJ2-7; D not certain. This CDR3 contains 11 residues. The V end was cut by 8 bases, the J end by 2 bases, with 7 bases between. The V gene's germline CDR1 is MNHEY and CDR2 SVGEGT. The CDR3 spells CASPVAYEQYF. The CDR3 bases are TGTGCCAGCCCAGTAGCCTACGAGCAGTACTTC.

About this clonotype itself: One end of the junction is discordant with germline, which a read error may explain. This chain connects TRBV7-3 to TRBJ2-7; D uncertain. This CDR3 region has 10 residues. Germline loops: CDR1 SGHTA, CDR2 FQGTGA. The chain's CDR3 is CACSYYGQYF. The CDR3 DNA reads TGTGCCTGCAGTTACTACGGGCAGTACTTC.

Points on this clonotype: Since no conserved phenylalanine or tryptophan closes the CDR3, a read error is the likely cause. This chain joins TRBV9 and TRBJ2-1; 7 bases fit TRBD1. Trimming cost V 5 bases and J 8 bases; bases outside gene matches: 19. Germline loops: CDR1 SGDLS, CDR2 YYNGEE. The CDR3 contains 17 residues. CDR3 bases: TGTGCCAGCAGTGAGTCGACCGCGGGCAGGGGGTACGATGAGCAGTTCTCC. Protein sequence: CASSESTAGRGYDEQFS.

This clonotype was picked up a small number of times. The J gene is TRBJ1-4, the V gene TRBV6-5; the D gene is possibly TRBD1 (5 bases). Germline V gene sequence: CDR1 MNHEY, CDR2 SVGAGI. The CDR3 length is 18 residues. V shed 4 bases and J shed 4 bases, with 22 bases lying between them. The CDR3 bases are TGTGCCAGCAGTTCCGTTTCTAAATCCAGGGAGGATAATGAAAAACTGTTTTTT. Amino acids: CASSSVSKSREDNEKLFF.